Presented here are 23 T cell receptor beta chains from one specimen sequenced in a study of blood T cell repertoires in COVID-19. Generated by immunoSEQ multiplex PCR, the TCRdb table keeps only in-frame clones and is missing some. Of some 69,000 clones listed, around 81% are singletons. Sequencing was carried out using peripheral blood. These receptors were taken from a woman between 65 and 79 years old with acute or convalescent COVID-19.

The rearrangement uses TRBV18 and TRBJ1-2; tentative D call: TRBD1 (5 bases). Germline V lookup: CDR1 KGHSH, CDR2 LQKENI. Trimming stripped 3 bases from V and 8 bases from J, with 13 bases between. CDR3 length: 13 amino acids. CDR3 loop: CASSPGDSGGYTF. CDR3 bases: TGTGCCAGCTCACCGGGGGACTCCGGGGGCTACACCTTC.

This sequence joins TRBV27 and TRBJ2-1; maybe TRBD1 (5 bases). CDR1 and CDR2 (germline): MNHEY, SMNVEV (reference sequence). V was clipped by 10 bases and J by 3 bases, with 19 bases between them. CDR3 size: 15 residues. The CDR3 coding sequence is TGTGCCACCTACTCTGACAGAACCAACTACAATGAGCAGTTCTTC. Protein: CATYSDRTNYNEQFF.

The chain couples TRBV15 to TRBJ2-7, with 7 bases that match TRBD1. From germline, CDR1 is LNHNV and CDR2 YYDKDF (reference sequence). CDR3 length: 14 residues. V shed 5 bases and J 5 bases; nucleotides not matched to a gene: 9. Here the CDR3 DNA reads TGTGCCACCAGCCCTCGACAGGGTAACCACGAGCAGTACTTC. It codes for CATSPRQGNHEQYF.

The V and J genes are TRBV27 and TRBJ2-4; 11 bases are a match to TRBD2. V was pared by 4 bases and J by 6 bases, with 5 bases of the junction left unmatched. The CDR3 loop spans 15 amino acids. The germline V gene has CDR1 MNHEY and CDR2 SMNVEV (reference sequence). The CDR3 sequence: CASSSLGTSGNIQYF. In DNA, the CDR3 is TGTGCCAGCAGTTCCCTCGGGACTAGCGGAAACATTCAGTACTTC.

The DNA for the CDR3 is TGTGCCAGCAGTGAAAATGTATCCTACGAGCAGTACTTC. Its protein is CASSENVSYEQYF. The rearrangement links TRBV2 to TRBJ2-7; D is ambiguous. Trimming stripped 2 bases from V and 1 base from J, with 6 bases between. The CDR3 sequence is 13 residues long. Germline V gene data show CDR1 as SNHLY and CDR2 as FYNNEI.

The chain has TRBV11-2 and TRBJ1-1; 11 nucleotides agree with TRBD1. V shed 5 bases, J shed 5 bases, and the junction held 16 bases outside the gene matches. Germline loops: CDR1 SGHAT, CDR2 FQNNGV. The CDR3 extends over 18 amino acids. CDR3 residues: CASSTRTGGSIGGTEAFF. The DNA of the CDR3 is TGTGCCAGCAGCACCCGGACAGGGGGCTCTATCGGGGGGACTGAAGCTTTCTTT.

This clone has only one observation. The V and J genes are TRBV24-1 and TRBJ2-1, with D possibly being TRBD1 (6 bases). The CDR3 contains 15 residues. Germline CDR1 KGHDR, CDR2 SFDVKD. V was pared by 3 bases and J by 9 bases, with 17 bases between. The chain's CDR3 is CATSDPRTVPSEQFF. The CDR3 DNA reads as TGTGCCACCAGTGATCCCCGGACAGTCCCTAGTGAGCAGTTCTTC.

This chain connects TRBV9 to TRBJ2-4; D gene unclear. The CDR3 covers 14 residues. The V end lost 2 bases, the J end lost 5 bases, and 11 bases lay between the germline ends. CDR1 and CDR2 (germline): SGDLS, YYNGEE. CDR3 in amino acids: CASSVMGLENIQYF. The CDR3 nucleotides read TGTGCCAGCAGCGTTATGGGCTTGGAAAACATTCAGTACTTC.

The gene calls are TRBV19 and TRBJ2-1; TRBD2 aligns across 9 bases. Looked up from germline, CDR1 is LNHDA and CDR2 is SQIVND (reference sequence). V lost 6 bases, J lost 7 bases, and 13 bases stayed unmatched. This CDR3 has 16 residues. In nucleotides, the CDR3 is TGTGCCAGTAGAGGGTCTGGTAGCGGGAGTTTAAATGAGCAGTTCTTC. Residues: CASRGSGSGSLNEQFF.

This clone was counted a single time. The V and J genes are TRBV5-5 and TRBJ1-5, with 9 bases matching TRBD1. Germline V gene data show CDR1 as SGHKS and CDR2 as YYEKEE (reference sequence). Trimming took 7 bases from V and 0 from J; bases not matched to a gene: 8. This CDR3 contains 16 residues. In DNA, the CDR3 is TGTGCCAGCGGGACAGGGCCCTTATATAGCAATCAGCCCCAGCATTTT. As protein: CASGTGPLYSNQPQHF.

This clone was seen a single time. The chain employs TRBV7-9 and TRBJ2-1; 10 bases line up with TRBD2. The germline V gene has CDR1 SEHNR and CDR2 FQNEAQ (reference sequence). The V segment lost 1 base and the J segment 2 bases; nucleotides outside the gene matches: 2. The CDR3 extends over 16 amino acids. The CDR3 spells CASSLVAGGPYNEQFF. The DNA of the CDR3 is TGTGCCAGCAGCTTAGTAGCGGGAGGACCCTACAATGAGCAGTTCTTC.

There are a few counts of this clone. The V gene is TRBV19, the J gene TRBJ2-7; 10 nucleotides match TRBD2. The germline V gene has CDR1 LNHDA and CDR2 SQIVND (reference sequence). V trimming: 0 bases; J trimming: 6 bases; junction bases outside the gene matches: 8. The CDR3 totals 16 residues. CDR3 region: CASSIDGLAETSEQYF. CDR3 nucleotides: TGTGCCAGTAGTATAGACGGACTAGCGGAGACCAGCGAGCAGTACTTC.

This clone was counted many times. The chain couples TRBV27 to TRBJ1-4; TRBD1 is a possible D gene (6 bases). This CDR3 spans 15 amino acids. CDR1 and CDR2 (germline): MNHEY, SMNVEV (reference sequence). V gave up 1 base and J gave up 6 bases, with 12 bases separating them. CDR3 sequence reads: CASSLLGQKHEKLFF. The CDR3 DNA reads as TGTGCCAGCAGTTTATTGGGACAAAAGCATGAAAAACTGTTTTTT.

This rearrangement joins TRBV6-5 to TRBJ2-2; no clear D gene. The germline CDR1 and CDR2 sequences are MNHEY and SVGAGI. The V end was cut by 8 bases, the J end by 2 bases, with 9 bases between. The CDR3 is made up of 13 amino acids. CDR3 in DNA: TGTGCCAGCCCCCCCCCTAACACCGGGGAGCTGTTTTTT. This codes for CASPPPNTGELFF.

This clone was detected a few times. The genes are TRBV27 and TRBJ1-6; D is ambiguous. Germline V gives CDR1 MNHEY, CDR2 SMNVEV (reference sequence). This CDR3 comprises 15 residues. With 2 bases removed from V and 6 bases from J, the gap between germline ends came to 11 bases. DNA of the CDR3: TGTGCCAGCAGTTTAGGCACCCTGGCTAATTCACCCCTCCACTTT. This translates into CASSLGTLANSPLHF.

With respect to this clone: Other nucleotide sequences from this sample produce the same CDR3. This chain connects TRBV28 to TRBJ1-2, with TRBD1 matching over 9 bases. The CDR3 runs to 15 residues. V was pared by 3 bases and J by 1 base, with 3 bases of the junction left unmatched. CDR1 and CDR2 from the germline V gene are MDHEN and SYDVKM. The CDR3 sequence: CASSFPTGGNYGYTF. The CDR3 region has the DNA TGTGCCAGCAGTTTCCCGACAGGGGGTAACTATGGCTACACCTTC.

This chain links TRBV29-1 with TRBJ2-6, with 9 bases identical to TRBD1. Germline V gene sequence: CDR1 SQVTM, CDR2 ANQGSEA. Losses at the gene ends were 6 bases for V and 2 bases for J; bases not matched to a gene: 2. This CDR3 has 14 amino acids. The DNA for the CDR3 is TGCAGCGTAAGGACAGGGGCTGGGGCCAACGTCCTGACTTTC. This codes for CSVRTGAGANVLTF. Full variable domain (outside the CDR3, taken from reference TRBV29-1 and TRBJ2-6): SAVISQKPSRDICQRGTSLTIQCQVDSQVTMMFWYRQQPGQSLTLIATANQGSEATYESGFVIDKFPISRPNLTFSTLTVSNMSPEDSSIYLCSVRTGAGANVLTFGAGSRLTVL.

The chain joins TRBV28 to TRBJ2-7; 8 bases map to TRBD1. The CDR3 is made up of 17 amino acids. Unmatched junction bases numbered 13, after V lost 4 bases and J lost 2 bases. Germline loops: CDR1 MDHEN, CDR2 SYDVKM. The CDR3 coding sequence is TGTGCCAGCAGTTCCCCCCCGAACAGGGGGATTGCCTACGAGCAGTACTTC. Translating gives CASSSPPNRGIAYEQYF. The whole variable domain, filled in from reference TRBV28 and TRBJ2-7, reads DVKVTQSSRYLVKRTGEKVFLECVQDMDHENMFWYRQDPGLGLRLIYFSYDVKMKEKGDIPEGYSVSREKKERFSLILESASTNQTSMYLCASSSPPNRGIAYEQYFGPGTRLTVT.

This sequence joins TRBV18 and TRBJ1-5; the D is unclear. V lost 6 bases and J lost 4, with 13 bases in between. Germline V gene data show CDR1 as KGHSH and CDR2 as LQKENI. CDR3 length equals 14 residues. In DNA, the CDR3 is TGTGCCAGCTCCCCCACTTCGGGGAATCAGCCCCAGCATTTT. Its translation: CASSPTSGNQPQHF.

This chain joins TRBV9 and TRBJ1-6; the D is unclear. The V end lost 3 bases, the J end lost 7 bases, and 8 bases lay between the germline ends. CDR1 SGDLS and CDR2 YYNGEE come from the germline V gene. This CDR3 contains 13 residues. This CDR3 reads CASSAMENSPLHF. CDR3 sequence (DNA): TGTGCCAGCAGCGCGATGGAGAATTCACCCCTCCACTTT.

The V call is TRBV4-1, the J call TRBJ2-1, with TRBD2 matching over 12 bases. Germline V gene sequence: CDR1 MGHRA, CDR2 YSYEKL. V lost 2 bases and J lost 4; bases outside the gene matches: 3. CDR3 length: 16 residues. The CDR3 reads CASSQQLAGGYNEQFF. CDR3 coding DNA: TGCGCCAGCAGCCAACAACTAGCGGGAGGATACAATGAGCAGTTCTTC.

This chain joins TRBV20-1 and TRBJ1-2; 8 bases are a match to TRBD1. Per the germline V gene, CDR1 is DFQATT and CDR2 is SNEGSKA (reference sequence). This CDR3 has 12 residues. V shed 3 bases, J shed 8 bases, and the junction held 5 bases outside the gene matches. The CDR3 reads CSASWTGLGYTF. In nucleotides, the CDR3 is TGCAGTGCTAGTTGGACAGGGTTAGGCTACACCTTC.

J is TRBJ2-5 and V is TRBV2; 7 positions agree with TRBD2. The germline CDR1 and CDR2 sequences are SNHLY and FYNNEI. This CDR3 spans 14 amino acids. Trimming took 6 bases from V and 5 from J; bases not matched to a gene: 9. Written as DNA, the CDR3 is TGTGCCAGCAGGCCAGGACTAGGCGGGGAGACCCAGTACTTC. This codes for CASRPGLGGETQYF.